A selection of T cell receptor beta chains follows, all from one sample in a study of STAT5B mutations in CD4+ large granular lymphocyte leukemia. TCRdb keeps only in-frame clones here, not all; method: immunoSEQ multiplex PCR. The sample records 40,000 to 45,000 clones, approximately 84% being singletons. The sample was CD4+ T cells from blood buffy coats. These receptors all come from a human donor in good health. Both conserved end residues are part of each CDR3. D genes are given only for firm matches. Only part of the rows carry a size: once, few, many, or a class if the clone is expanded.

CDR3 protein	CDR3 DNA	clone size	V gene	D gene	J gene	CDR3 length
CASSYEATNEKLFF	TGTGCCAGCAGTTATGAGGCAACTAATGAAAAACTGTTTTTT	-	TRBV28	-	TRBJ1-4	14
CAISGGTGGAGNEKLFF	TGTGCCATCAGTGGCGGGACAGGGGGCGCCGGTAATGAAAAACTGTTTTTT	-	TRBV10-3	TRBD1	TRBJ1-4	17
CASSFGVLVNSPLHF	TGCGCCAGCAGCTTTGGGGTTCTTGTTAATTCACCCCTCCACTTT	-	TRBV5-1	-	TRBJ1-6	15
CASSILGHDYGYTF	TGTGCCAGTAGTATCTTAGGACATGACTATGGCTACACCTTC	-	TRBV19	-	TRBJ1-2	14
CASSEFLGSTDTQYF	TGCGCCAGCAGTGAGTTCTTAGGGTCCACAGATACGCAGTATTTT	-	TRBV10-1	-	TRBJ2-3	15
CASSATGVEQFF	TGTGCCAGCAGCGCAACAGGGGTTGAGCAGTTCTTC	-	TRBV7-2	TRBD1	TRBJ2-1	12
CAISDAGINYGYTF	TGTGCCATCAGTGATGCGGGGATCAACTATGGCTACACCTTC	-	TRBV10-3	-	TRBJ1-2	14
CASSHRDSYGYTF	TGTGCCAGCAGCCACCGGGACAGCTATGGCTACACCTTC	-	TRBV7-2	TRBD1	TRBJ1-2	13
CTSKNLPTEAFF	TGTACCAGCAAAAACTTACCGACTGAAGCTTTCTTT	-	TRBV6-1	-	TRBJ1-1	12
CASSPLAGGTDTQYF	TGTGCCAGCAGCCCACTAGCGGGGGGGACAGATACGCAGTATTTT	-	TRBV6-1	TRBD2	TRBJ2-3	15
CASSSGPGTGTGETQYF	TGTGCCAGCAGCTCCGGTCCCGGGACAGGGACTGGGGAGACCCAGTACTTC	-	TRBV11-2	TRBD1	TRBJ2-5	17
CAGTQGAETQYF	TGTGCCGGAACTCAGGGGGCAGAGACCCAGTACTTC	once	TRBV30	TRBD1	TRBJ2-5	12
CASSNRGHSNQPQHF	TGTGCCAGTAGTAACAGGGGCCATAGCAATCAGCCCCAGCATTTT	few	TRBV19	TRBD1	TRBJ1-5	15
CAWTNRGVIETQYF	TGTGCCTGGACCAACAGGGGGGTCATAGAGACCCAGTACTTC	-	TRBV30	TRBD1	TRBJ2-5	14
CASSLTTSGLSYNEQFF	TGTGCCAGCAGCTTGACTACTAGCGGGTTGTCCTACAATGAGCAGTTCTTC	-	TRBV5-6	TRBD2	TRBJ2-1	17
CASSLSIQPQHF	TGTGCCAGCAGCTTAAGTATTCAGCCCCAGCATTTT	-	TRBV7-9	-	TRBJ1-5	12
CASSELWTGVLSSGANVLTF	TGTGCCAGCAGTGAACTCTGGACAGGCGTACTCAGCTCTGGGGCCAACGTCCTGACTTTC	-	TRBV6-1	TRBD1	TRBJ2-6	20
CASSGKTVAEETQYF	TGTGCCAGCAGTGGAAAGACAGTAGCCGAAGAGACCCAGTACTTC	-	TRBV2	-	TRBJ2-5	15
CASSLAVSVNYGYTF	TGTGCCAGCAGCTTAGCAGTGAGCGTTAACTATGGCTACACCTTC	-	TRBV7-2	-	TRBJ1-2	15
CASSLEGSYNSPLHF	TGTGCCAGCAGTTTAGAAGGGAGCTATAATTCACCCCTCCACTTT	-	TRBV27	-	TRBJ1-6	15
CSVEEGTGANVLTF	TGCAGCGTTGAAGAGGGGACAGGGGCCAACGTCCTGACTTTC	-	TRBV29-1	-	TRBJ2-6	14
CASSYWGGRGQETQYF	TGTGCCAGCAGTTATTGGGGAGGGAGAGGGCAAGAGACCCAGTACTTC	-	TRBV6-6	TRBD2	TRBJ2-5	16
CASSQDVSSAYEQYF	TGTGCCAGCAGCCAAGATGTTTCGTCCGCGTACGAGCAGTACTTC	-	TRBV4-2	-	TRBJ2-7	15
CASSNRFSGNTIYF	TGTGCCAGTAGTAATCGGTTCTCTGGAAACACCATATATTTT	-	TRBV19	-	TRBJ1-3	14
CASSKGVGDRGRETQYF	TGTGCCAGCAGCAAAGGAGTCGGGGACAGGGGTAGGGAGACCCAGTACTTC	-	TRBV21-1	-	TRBJ2-5	17
CASSPRVDKDEQYF	TGTGCCAGCTCACCACGGGTCGACAAGGACGAGCAGTACTTC	-	TRBV18	-	TRBJ2-7	14
CASSSGQGNTIYF	TGTGCCAGCAGCTCCGGACAGGGGAACACCATATATTTT	-	TRBV7-3	TRBD1	TRBJ1-3	13
CASSDNRVRETQYF	TGTGCCAGCAGTGACAACAGGGTTCGGGAGACCCAGTACTTC	-	TRBV6-1	-	TRBJ2-5	14
CASSQVLTGREQYF	TGCGCCAGCAGCCAAGTCCTCACTGGTCGGGAGCAGTACTTC	-	TRBV4-1	-	TRBJ2-7	14
CASGAPGRRSYEQYF	TGTGCCAGCGGCGCCCCGGGCAGAAGATCCTACGAGCAGTACTTC	-	TRBV19	-	TRBJ2-7	15
CASSSYLDTEAFF	TGTGCCAGCAGCTCCTATTTGGACACTGAAGCTTTCTTT	-	TRBV7-2	-	TRBJ1-1	13
CASSAQNTGELFF	TGTGCCAGCAGCGCCCAGAACACCGGGGAGCTGTTTTTT	-	TRBV7-3	-	TRBJ2-2	13
CASSLGQDSGANVLTF	TGCGCCAGCAGCTTGGGGCAAGACTCTGGGGCCAACGTCCTGACTTTC	once	TRBV5-1	-	TRBJ2-6	16
CAISAQAPSQETQYF	TGTGCCATCAGTGCTCAGGCTCCATCGCAAGAGACCCAGTACTTC	-	TRBV10-3	-	TRBJ2-5	15
CASSFGAGQETQYF	-	-	TRBV7-2	-	TRBJ2-5	14
CASSPRQGPRGYTF	TGTGCCAGTAGTCCGAGGCAGGGGCCCCGAGGCTACACCTTC	-	TRBV19	-	TRBJ1-2	14
CASSPDRGHEKLFF	TGTGCCAGCAGTCCTGACAGGGGGCATGAAAAACTGTTTTTT	-	TRBV7-2	TRBD1	TRBJ1-4	14
CASSGDRVRETQYF	TGTGCCAGCAGCGGCGACAGGGTTCGAGAGACCCAGTACTTC	-	TRBV5-6	TRBD1	TRBJ2-5	14